The next 19 T cell receptor beta chains were all read from a single sample in a study of cytomegalovirus exposure and HLA in healthy donors (dated by TCRdb to the late 2010s). The library relied on the immunoSEQ multiplex PCR assay. The multiplex PCR relied on a mix of 60 forward primers for TCR Vbeta segments and 13 reverse primers for TCR Jbeta segments. Not all clones reach the TCRdb copy of this immuneACCESS table, which keeps in-frame sequences only. Checked studies attribute under half of the gap to unresolved V genes and leave the rest unexplained. For this sample the table gives 210,000 or so clones, of which roughly 80% were detected only once. The top ten constitute around 1.5% of the sample. The sequenced sample consisted of PBMCs. The receptors were gathered from a girl between 5 and 17 years old in good health and CMV-seronegative.

The chain recombines TRBV15 with TRBJ1-4; a possible D gene is TRBD1 (5 bases). CDR3 size: 16 residues. Trimming took 4 bases from V and 0 from J, leaving 12 bases between them. Germline V gene data show CDR1 as LNHNV and CDR2 as YYDKDF (reference sequence). Here the CDR3 DNA reads TGTGCCACCAGCAAAGCCGGGGGAACAACTAATGAAAAACTGTTTTTT. Translating gives CATSKAGGTTNEKLFF.

J is TRBJ1-2 and V is TRBV18, with 10 bases aligning to TRBD1. The CDR3 extends over 14 amino acids. Germline V gene lookup returns CDR1 KGHSH and CDR2 LQKENI. With V trimmed by 3 bases and J by 4 bases, 2 bases remained unmatched. The chain's CDR3 is CASSPRDRGYGYTF. The DNA for the CDR3 is TGTGCCAGCTCACCTCGGGACAGGGGCTATGGCTACACCTTC.

As DNA, the CDR3 is TGCGCCAGTAACCCTAAACTGGGCTTGAACACTGAAGCTTTCTTT. It yields the protein CASNPKLGLNTEAFF. The genes are TRBV10-1 and TRBJ1-1; D not certain. Germline values: CDR1 WNHNN, CDR2 SYGVQD (reference sequence). The V end was cut by 9 bases, the J end by 0 bases, with 17 bases between. The CDR3 is 15 residues long.

The chain is built from TRBV5-1 and TRBJ2-1; 12 bases agree with TRBD2. The trim removed 0 bases at V and 8 bases at J, leaving 6 bases unmatched. Germline CDR1 SGHRS, CDR2 YFSETQ. The CDR3 covers 16 residues. In DNA, the CDR3 is TGCGCCAGCAGCTTGGTTCGGACTAGCGGGATCGATGAGCAGTTCTTC. Its translation is CASSLVRTSGIDEQFF.

The gene calls are TRBV19 and TRBJ2-2, with 11 bases aligning to TRBD2. The trim removed 6 bases at V and 4 bases at J, leaving 7 bases unmatched. The CDR3 totals 16 residues. Germline CDR1 and CDR2: LNHDA and SQIVND (reference sequence). The CDR3 DNA follows: TGTGCCAGTAGGCCAAGACTAGCGGGGCTCACCGGGGAGCTGTTTTTT. Translating gives CASRPRLAGLTGELFF.

This rearrangement joins TRBV27 to TRBJ1-2, with a possible D match to TRBD1 (6 bases). This CDR3 spans 13 amino acids. V was shortened by 5 bases and J by 3 bases, with 10 bases between the two germline ends. CDR1 and CDR2 (germline): MNHEY, SMNVEV (reference sequence). In nucleotides, the CDR3 is TGTGCCAGCAGTCGCGGACAGTACTATGGCTACACCTTC. It yields the protein CASSRGQYYGYTF.

The CDR3 region is CASSPADTGTTGELFF. CDR3 DNA: TGTGCCAGCAGCCCTGCAGACACAGGGACCACCGGGGAGCTGTTTTTT. The chain couples TRBV7-9 to TRBJ2-2; TRBD1 might be the D (6 bases). In germline, CDR1 is SEHNR, CDR2 FQNEAQ (reference sequence). There are 16 residues in the CDR3. V gave up 5 bases and J gave up 4 bases, with 17 bases separating them.

This chain joins TRBV5-1 and TRBJ1-3, with TRBD1 identical over 7 bases. CDR1 and CDR2 from the germline V gene are SGHRS and YFSETQ. This CDR3 comprises 14 residues. With V trimmed by 2 bases and J by 4 bases, 3 bases remained unmatched. The CDR3 DNA is TGCGCCAGCAGCTTAACAGGGGTCGGAAACACCATATATTTT. Translation: CASSLTGVGNTIYF.

In this sample, this clone turned up once. The chain combines TRBV10-3 with TRBJ1-2; 8 nucleotides align to TRBD1. The CDR3 contains 18 residues. Germline V gives CDR1 ENHRY, CDR2 SYGVKD. V was clipped by 5 bases and J by 6 bases; unmatched bases: 20. The CDR3 loop is CAISHAGQGERGSDGYTF. The DNA of the CDR3 is TGTGCCATCAGTCATGCTGGACAGGGCGAGAGGGGTTCCGATGGCTACACCTTC.

The chain couples TRBV28 to TRBJ2-3; 8 nucleotides agree with TRBD2. V lost 4 bases to trimming and J lost 2 bases; unmatched junction nucleotides: 5. There are 15 residues in the CDR3. CDR1 is MDHEN, CDR2 SYDVKM, per germline. DNA for the CDR3: TGTGCCAGCAGTTCCTCAGCGGGAGTCACAGATACGCAGTATTTT. It yields the protein CASSSSAGVTDTQYF.

The chain links TRBV7-2 to TRBJ2-7; tentatively, D is TRBD2 (6 bases). Trimming left V 5 bases short and J 7 bases short, with 15 bases between. Per germline, CDR1 SGHTA and CDR2 FQGNSA. The CDR3 extends over 13 amino acids. The CDR3 loop reads CASSLRAAGEQYF. The CDR3 DNA sequence: TGTGCCAGCAGCCTAAGAGCGGCGGGGGAGCAGTACTTC. Using reference TRBV7-2 and TRBJ2-7 for the parts outside the CDR3, the full variable domain is GAGVSQSPSNKVTEKGKDVELRCDPISGHTALYWYRQSLGQGLEFLIYFQGNSAPDKSGLPSDRFSAERTGGSVSTLTIQRTQQEDSAVYLCASSLRAAGEQYFGPGTRLTVT.

CDR3 sequence reads: CASRAVWLGGLAGTDTQYF. The CDR3 DNA follows: TGTGCCAGCAGAGCAGTTTGGCTGGGGGGACTAGCGGGAACAGATACGCAGTATTTT. This chain connects TRBV5-6 to TRBJ2-3; 13 nucleotides agree with TRBD2. The germline gives CDR1 SGHDT, CDR2 YYEEEE. The V gene end was trimmed by 5 bases and the J gene end by 3 bases; junction bases not matched to a gene: 15. This CDR3 spans 19 amino acids. The entire variable domain, with the rest obtained from reference TRBV5-6 and TRBJ2-3, is as follows: DAGVTQSPTHLIKTRGQQVTLRCSPKSGHDTVSWYQQALGQGPQFIFQYYEEEERQRGNFPDRFSGHQFPNYSSELNVNALLLGDSALYLCASRAVWLGGLAGTDTQYFGPGTRLTVL.

This clone has just one count. This chain connects TRBV27 to TRBJ2-5; possibly TRBD1 for D (5 bases). The CDR3 extends over 11 amino acids. With 7 bases removed from V and 5 bases from J, the gap between germline ends came to 8 bases. Germline V CDR1 and CDR2: MNHEY, SMNVEV (reference sequence). The CDR3 DNA is TGTGCCAGCATCAAGGGGGAGACCCAGTACTTC. It encodes CASIKGETQYF.

The J gene is TRBJ1-2, the V gene TRBV2, with D uncertain. The germline V gene encodes CDR1 SNHLY and CDR2 FYNNEI. The CDR3 has 13 amino acids. V lost 5 bases and J lost 0, with 7 bases in between. The DNA of the CDR3 is TGTGCCAGCAGTCTCGCGTCTAACTATGGCTACACCTTC. Protein: CASSLASNYGYTF.

The V and J genes are TRBV19 and TRBJ1-2; 8 bases map to TRBD1. Germline trimming cut 6 bases from V and 2 bases from J; bases unmatched to any gene: 8. CDR1 LNHDA and CDR2 SQIVND come from the germline V gene (reference sequence). The CDR3 runs to 15 residues. The CDR3 reads CASRPGQGTNYGYTF. The CDR3 DNA is TGTGCCAGTAGACCCGGACAGGGTACGAACTATGGCTACACCTTC.

This clone was counted a single time. This chain uses TRBV6-4 with TRBJ2-3; the D gene is possibly TRBD2 (7 bases). The CDR3 consists of 14 residues. The V gene lost 10 bases and the J gene lost 2 bases, with 16 bases spanning the gap. Per germline, CDR1 MRHNA and CDR2 SNTAGT. For the CDR3, the DNA is TGTGCCACTTCGACAGGACTAGACACAGATACGCAGTATTTT. Protein sequence: CATSTGLDTDTQYF.

The chain has TRBV7-2 and TRBJ2-3, with D hard to call. Germline CDR1 SGHTA, CDR2 FQGNSA. The V end lost 2 bases, the J end lost 0 bases, and 6 bases lay between the germline ends. CDR3 length: 14 residues. CDR3 DNA sequence: TGTGCCAGCAGCTTATCAGCGAGCACAGATACGCAGTATTTT. This codes for CASSLSASTDTQYF.

The chain recombines TRBV5-5 with TRBJ1-4; D call uncertain. In germline, CDR1 is SGHKS, CDR2 YYEKEE (reference sequence). Trimming left V 5 bases short and J 6 bases short, with 14 bases between. CDR3 size: 14 residues. Here the CDR3 DNA reads TGTGCCAGCAGTGGAGGGTTTCTGGATGAAAAACTGTTTTTT. It translates to CASSGGFLDEKLFF.

The chain combines TRBV4-2 with TRBJ1-6; 7 nucleotides line up with TRBD1. With 4 bases clipped from V and 4 bases from J, the junction kept 7 bases outside the gene matches. The CDR3 is 16 amino acids. Germline V gene sequence: CDR1 LGHNA, CDR2 YNFKEQ. Written as DNA, the CDR3 is TGTGCCAGCAGCCGGGAAGGGACAGTTTATAATTCACCCCTCCACTTT. Its translation: CASSREGTVYNSPLHF.